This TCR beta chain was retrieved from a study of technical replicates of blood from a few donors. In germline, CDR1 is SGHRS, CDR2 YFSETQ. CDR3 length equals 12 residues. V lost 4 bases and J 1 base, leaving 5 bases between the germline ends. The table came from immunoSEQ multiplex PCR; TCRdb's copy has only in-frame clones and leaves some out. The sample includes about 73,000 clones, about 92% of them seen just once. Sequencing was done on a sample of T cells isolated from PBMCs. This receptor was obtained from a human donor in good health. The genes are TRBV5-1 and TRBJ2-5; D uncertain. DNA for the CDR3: TGCGCCAGCAGCGGCTTCCAAGAGACCCAGTACTTC. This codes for CASSGFQETQYF.